Listed here are 8 T cell receptor beta chains from one sample, sequenced in a study of neurological immune-mediated disorders (dated by TCRdb to between 2018 and 2020). Libraries came from 5' RACE. For sequencing, an Illumina HiSeq 2500 was employed. TCRdb reprocessed the public reads (quality trimming at Q25 with fastp, clone calling with MiXCR) and kept in-frame beta chains. Every distinct CDR3 protein forms one entry, paired with its most common genes and DNA. The sample table shows roughly 100,000 distinct CDR3 sequences, and around 3.5% are seen once. Less than 3.5% of the sample goes to the ten largest clones. The sequenced material came from PBMCs. The receptors originated from a woman aged 45 to 65 with multiple sclerosis.

This clonotype showed up many times. The chain uses TRBV5-1 and TRBJ1-5; D gene ambiguous. The CDR3 is made up of 15 amino acids. Germline values: CDR1 SGHRS, CDR2 YFSETQ. The ends were cut back, 0 bases at V and 4 bases at J, with 11 bases in the middle. CDR3 DNA sequence: TGCGCCAGCAGCTTGGGGACGGAGTTTAATCAGCCCCAGCATTTT. Protein product: CASSLGTEFNQPQHF.

This clonotype was seen repeatedly, ten times or more. The rearrangement uses TRBV2 and TRBJ2-7; 13 nucleotides align to TRBD2. Germline trimming cut 6 bases from V and 3 bases from J; bases unmatched to any gene: 2. In germline, CDR1 is SNHLY, CDR2 FYNNEI. The CDR3 covers 14 residues. The CDR3 protein is CASRGTSGVYEQYF. CDR3 bases: TGTGCCAGCAGGGGGACTAGCGGGGTCTACGAGCAGTACTTC.

In this sample, this clonotype turned up many times. V and J are TRBV5-1 and TRBJ1-1; D call uncertain. The CDR3 is 14 amino acids. The V end was cut by 1 base, the J end by 0 bases, with 7 bases between. Germline V gene lookup returns CDR1 SGHRS and CDR2 YFSETQ. The CDR3 DNA reads as TGCGCCAGCAGCTTGCGCAGGTTGAACACTGAAGCTTTCTTT. Translated, it gives CASSLRRLNTEAFF.

This clonotype was seen at least ten times. In DNA, the CDR3 is TGCAGTGCCTTCCTGGGGTATGACACTGAAGCTTTCTTT. It yields the protein CSAFLGYDTEAFF. This chain links TRBV20-1 with TRBJ1-1; D is uncertain. V dropped 6 bases and J dropped 3 bases, with 14 bases sitting between them. This CDR3 spans 13 amino acids. Germline CDR1 and CDR2: DFQATT and SNEGSKA (reference sequence).

This clonotype was seen a few times. The rearrangement uses TRBV12-3 or TRBV12-4 and TRBJ2-7; 10 bases match TRBD1. Losses at the gene ends were 6 bases for V and 4 bases for J; bases not matched to a gene: 9. CDR3 length equals 15 residues. DNA of the CDR3: TGTGCCAGCAGCCCTCGACAGGGGGCAGGGTACGAGCAGTACTTC. Its protein product is CASSPRQGAGYEQYF.

This clonotype was observed at least ten times. The chain is built from TRBV5-1 and TRBJ1-2, with 10 bases that match TRBD1. The CDR3 sequence is 14 residues long. J was trimmed by 5 bases and V by 0 bases; bases with no gene match: 1. CDR1 is SGHRS and CDR2 is YFSETQ in the germline V gene. CDR3 coding DNA: TGCGCCAGCAGCTTGGGGGACAGGGGATATGGCTACACCTTC. It translates to CASSLGDRGYGYTF.

This clonotype was seen ten or more times. CDR3 DNA: TGTGCCAGCAGCTTAGCGCGCTCCCTACCCCTCCTCCAAGAGACCCAGTACTTC. Residues: CASSLARSLPLLQETQYF. The rearrangement uses TRBV7-8 and TRBJ2-5, with D uncertain. The CDR3 contains 18 residues. Trimming pared 0 bases from V and 1 base from J, leaving 18 bases between. CDR1 SGHVS and CDR2 FQNEAQ come from the germline V gene.

The rearrangement joins TRBV6-5 to TRBJ2-5; 9 bases agree with TRBD1. V was clipped by 5 bases and J by 5 bases; unmatched bases: 6. Germline values: CDR1 MNHEY, CDR2 SVGAGI. CDR3 length: 14 amino acids. The CDR3 loop reads CASSRTGAMETQYF. CDR3 DNA: TGTGCCAGCAGTCGGACAGGGGCTATGGAGACCCAGTACTTC.